Included here is one TCR beta chain sequence, with context. The antigen is undetermined. The same CDR3 is also encoded by other DNA sequences in this sample. Expressed TCRB transcripts were sequenced because the isolated RNA had all been reverse transcribed beforehand. About 3.57 million reads, on average, came from each naive, central memory and regulatory T cell sample. Assay used: immunoSEQ multiplex PCR; TCRdb lists only in-frame clones, some missing. Of more than 300,000 clones in the sample, around 7.6% were seen once. These data come from a study of beta chain features in type 1 diabetes. The authors obtained over 98% purity in all sorted populations. The germline V gene has CDR1 MNHEY and CDR2 SMNVEV (reference sequence). The CDR3 is made up of 13 amino acids. Trimming removed 5 bases at V and 5 bases at J, with 10 bases between. Notes on the study in general: Type 1 diabetes patients showed a moderate but significant shortening of TCRB CDR3s in all four CD4+ subsets.

What was sequenced was central memory CD4+ T cells from blood. The receptor's source is a woman aged 18-29 years in good health. The rearrangement uses TRBV27 and TRBJ1-5; D call uncertain. CDR3 nucleotides: TGTGCCAGCAGTCCCGACCGTTATCAGCCCCAGCATTTT. Protein product: CASSPDRYQPQHF.